This is a list of T cell receptor beta chains from one sample in a study of CD8 T cells in Susac syndrome. TCRdb re-called the immunoSEQ multiplex PCR reads with MiXCR, one entry per CDR3 protein. The sample contains about 250,000 distinct CDR3 sequences, around 93% of which appear only once. The sample was CD4+ T cells from PBMCs. These receptors were taken from a human donor with multiple sclerosis. Each CDR3 is given with its conserved first and last residue. D genes are given only for firm matches. Clone size is given for some rows only: seen once, a few or many times, or a class if the clone is expanded.

clone size	V gene	J gene	D gene	CDR3 protein	CDR3 DNA
once	TRBV28	TRBJ2-7	-	CASRGAPGAYEQYF	TGTGCCAGCCGCGGGGCGCCGGGAGCCTACGAGCAGTACTTC
-	TRBV7-9	TRBJ1-4	-	CASSWREPGRPKLFF	TGTGCCAGCAGCTGGCGGGAGCCTGGCCGGCCAAAACTGTTTTTT
-	TRBV20-1	TRBJ2-3	TRBD2	CSASPGGGLAGDTQYF	TGCAGTGCTTCCCCCGGGGGGGGACTAGCGGGCGATACGCAGTATTTT
-	TRBV15	TRBJ1-5	-	CAISRARQSLMPQHF	TGTGCCATCAGCAGAGCACGACAGAGCCTCATGCCCCAGCATTTT
once	TRBV11-2	TRBJ2-6	-	CASSSPSWGRGSSGANVLTF	TGTGCCAGCAGCTCCCCAAGTTGGGGCCGGGGGAGCTCTGGGGCCAACGTCCTGACTTTC
-	TRBV6-2/TRBV6-3	TRBJ2-7	-	CASSYSRGYEQYF	TGTGCCAGCAGTTACTCCCGGGGCTACGAGCAGTACTTC
-	TRBV12-3/TRBV12-4	TRBJ1-4	TRBD1	CASSPPGTGRREKLFF	TGTGCCAGCAGTCCTCCCGGGACAGGGAGGCGTGAAAAACTGTTTTTT
-	TRBV5-4	TRBJ1-1	-	CASSSTANTEAFF	TGTGCCAGCAGCTCGACAGCGAACACTGAAGCTTTCTTT
-	TRBV20-1	TRBJ2-5	-	CSASGPGRETQYF	TGCAGTGCTAGTGGCCCGGGTAGAGAGACCCAGTACTTC
once	TRBV13	TRBJ2-5	TRBD2	CASSLRGTSGTETQYF	TGTGCCAGCAGCTTAAGGGGGACTAGCGGGACGGAGACCCAGTACTTC
-	TRBV5-6	TRBJ2-4	-	CASSFPGVAKNIQYF	TGTGCCAGCAGCTTCCCAGGGGTAGCCAAAAACATTCAGTACTTC
-	TRBV11-2	TRBJ2-1	TRBD2	CASSWTSGVEQFF	TGTGCCAGCAGCTGGACTAGCGGGGTTGAGCAGTTCTTC
-	TRBV3-1	TRBJ1-1	-	CASSHRDLRTEAFF	TGTGCCAGCAGCCATCGGGATTTGAGGACTGAAGCTTTCTTT
-	TRBV20-1	TRBJ1-1	-	CSARRNTEAFF	TGCAGTGCTAGGAGGAACACTGAAGCTTTCTTT
-	TRBV25-1	TRBJ2-1	TRBD2	CATHPQRGTNEQFF	TGTGCCACCCACCCCCAGCGGGGGACCAATGAGCAGTTCTTC
-	TRBV6-1	TRBJ2-1	-	CASSEAWAYNEQFF	TGTGCCAGCAGTGAAGCGTGGGCCTACAATGAGCAGTTCTTC
-	TRBV30	TRBJ2-1	-	CALEGRLSSYNEQFF	TGTGCCTTGGAAGGGCGGCTCAGCTCCTACAATGAGCAGTTCTTC
-	TRBV18	TRBJ1-2	TRBD1	CASSPLSGTGEHGYTF	TGTGCCAGCTCACCACTCTCCGGGACAGGGGAGCATGGCTACACCTTC
-	TRBV7-6	TRBJ2-5	TRBD1	CASSGDRGRLQETQYF	TGTGCCAGCAGCGGGGACAGGGGGCGTCTCCAAGAGACCCAGTACTTC
-	TRBV3-1	TRBJ1-2	-	CASSQDLLAGQDGYTF	TGTGCCAGCAGCCAAGATCTGTTGGCAGGGCAGGATGGCTACACCTTC
-	TRBV4-2	TRBJ1-5	TRBD1	CASSQGEKGARGSNQPQHF	TGTGCCAGCAGCCAAGGGGAGAAGGGGGCGCGGGGTAGCAATCAGCCCCAGCATTTT
-	TRBV5-1	TRBJ2-1	TRBD2	CASSLDRTSSYNEQFF	TGCGCCAGCAGCTTGGATCGGACTAGCTCCTACAATGAGCAGTTCTTC
-	TRBV19	TRBJ2-4	-	CASAPGLAKNIQYF	TGTGCCAGTGCTCCGGGGTTAGCCAAAAACATTCAGTACTTC
once	TRBV30	TRBJ2-1	-	CAWSVRTYYNEQFF	TGTGCCTGGAGTGTAAGGACCTACTACAATGAGCAGTTCTTC
-	TRBV2	TRBJ1-1	-	CASNRDSMNTEAFF	TGTGCCAGCAACAGGGATAGTATGAACACTGAAGCTTTCTTT
-	TRBV29-1	TRBJ1-1	-	CSVRGPMNTEAFF	TGCAGCGTTCGGGGCCCGATGAACACTGAAGCTTTCTTT
-	TRBV7-3	TRBJ1-2	-	CASSLNSGGDGYGYTF	TGTGCCAGCAGCTTAAATTCGGGTGGGGATGGCTATGGCTACACCTTC
-	TRBV5-4	TRBJ2-3	-	CASSGTPEDTDTQYF	TGTGCCAGCAGCGGGACACCCGAGGACACAGATACGCAGTATTTT
once	TRBV5-4	TRBJ1-1	-	CASSSGLGVNTEAFF	TGTGCCAGCAGCTCGGGCCTCGGGGTGAACACTGAAGCTTTCTTT
-	TRBV5-1	TRBJ2-7	-	CASSLLAGSSYEQYF	TGCGCCAGCAGCTTGTTGGCGGGGAGCTCCTACGAGCAGTACTTC
-	TRBV18	TRBJ2-1	TRBD2	CASSPRSGRIGNEQFF	TGTGCCAGCTCACCACGAAGCGGGAGGATTGGCAATGAGCAGTTCTTC
-	TRBV20-1	TRBJ1-1	-	CSAFSAQGLNTEAFF	TGCAGTGCCTTCTCCGCACAGGGTCTGAACACTGAAGCTTTCTTT
-	TRBV30	TRBJ2-5	-	CAWSPGTGWSQYF	TGTGCCTGGAGTCCCGGGACCGGGTGGTCCCAGTACTTC
once	TRBV12-3/TRBV12-4	TRBJ1-2	-	CASSSRSGYTF	TGTGCCAGCAGTTCTAGGTCTGGCTACACCTTC
-	TRBV5-1	TRBJ2-1	TRBD2	CASSVMTSGSSYNEQFF	TGCGCCAGCAGCGTGATGACTAGCGGGAGCTCCTACAATGAGCAGTTCTTC
-	TRBV6-5	TRBJ1-2	TRBD1	CASRSEGQNAYGYTF	TGTGCCAGCAGGTCCGAGGGACAGAATGCTTATGGCTACACCTTC
-	TRBV5-4	TRBJ1-2	TRBD1	CASRLQGGLYGYTF	TGTGCCAGCAGATTACAGGGGGGACTCTATGGCTACACCTTC
-	TRBV20-1	TRBJ2-1	-	CSARKTGTNPYNEQFF	TGCAGTGCTAGAAAAACCGGGACCAACCCATACAATGAGCAGTTCTTC
-	TRBV27	TRBJ2-7	TRBD1	CASSRRQGPYEQYF	TGTGCCAGCAGCCGCAGACAGGGGCCCTACGAGCAGTACTTC
-	TRBV20-1	TRBJ2-1	TRBD2	CSAGTSGAYNEQFF	TGCAGTGCTGGGACTAGCGGAGCCTACAATGAGCAGTTCTTC
-	TRBV20-1	TRBJ2-3	TRBD2	CSARGGVAGSDTQYF	TGCAGTGCTAGAGGTGGAGTAGCGGGGTCAGATACGCAGTATTTT
-	TRBV5-1	TRBJ2-5	-	CASSFPAETQYF	TGCGCCAGCAGCTTTCCCGCGGAGACCCAGTACTTC
few	TRBV4-2	TRBJ1-1	-	CASSQGSGNTEAFF	TGTGCCAGCAGCCAAGGGTCCGGAAACACTGAAGCTTTCTTT
-	TRBV11-3	TRBJ2-1	-	CASSPGDLSSYNEQFF	TGTGCCAGCAGCCCCGGGGACTTGAGCTCCTACAATGAGCAGTTCTTC
-	TRBV29-1	TRBJ2-1	-	CSGGPASGEQFF	TGCAGCGGCGGACCTGCCTCGGGGGAGCAGTTCTTC
-	TRBV11-2	TRBJ2-5	-	CASSLDSQRGTQYF	TGTGCCAGCAGCTTAGACTCCCAAAGGGGGACCCAGTACTTC
once	TRBV9	TRBJ1-1	-	CASSGASKGTEAFF	TGTGCCAGCAGCGGGGCCAGTAAAGGCACTGAAGCTTTCTTT
-	TRBV30	TRBJ2-5	-	CAWNQRLQETQYF	TGTGCCTGGAACCAGCGATTACAAGAGACCCAGTACTTC